Listed below are T cell receptor beta chains from one sample, sequenced in a study of cytomegalovirus exposure and HLA in healthy donors. Sequencing was performed with immunoSEQ multiplex PCR; in TCRdb, only in-frame clones are kept and a portion is missing. The sample has some 250,000 clones, roughly 82% seen once; the top ten hold 5.4%. The sequenced sample was PBMCs. The receptors derive from a woman in her forties in good health and CMV-seropositive. The CDR3 runs from the conserved cysteine through the conserved F or W. A D gene is named only where the DNA matches it firmly. Size is omitted from some rows. Given values are once, few, many or a class for expanded clones.

j_gene | abundance | d_gene | len | v_gene | CDR3nt | CDR3aa
TRBJ2-1 | . | TRBD2 | 16 | TRBV15 | TGTGCCACCAGCAGACACACCGGGACTAGCGTACAGGGGCAGTTCTTC | CATSRHTGTSVQGQFF
TRBJ1-3 | . | . | 15 | TRBV9 | TGTGCCAGCAGCCAGTTAACAGATTTCGGAAACACCATATATTTT | CASSQLTDFGNTIYF
TRBJ2-1 | . | TRBD2 | 16 | TRBV9 | TGTGCCAGCAGCGCTCGACTAGCGGGAGGGGACAATGAGCAGTTCTTC | CASSARLAGGDNEQFF
TRBJ1-1 | . | . | 15 | TRBV4-2 | TGTGCCAGCAGCCAAGGACGCGGGGATACCACTGAAGCTTTCTTT | CASSQGRGDTTEAFF
TRBJ2-7 | once | . | 13 | TRBV18 | TGTGCCAGCTCACCCGGTGCCGGCTACGAGCAGTACTTC | CASSPGAGYEQYF
TRBJ2-2 | . | . | 12 | TRBV29-1 | TGCAGCGTTGAAGGGACTACCGGGGAGCTGTTTTTT | CSVEGTTGELFF
TRBJ2-3 | few | . | 13 | TRBV11-2 | TGTGCCAGCAGCCCTTTCCCGACAGATACGCAGTATTTT | CASSPFPTDTQYF
TRBJ1-3 | . | . | 14 | TRBV4-3 | TGCGCCAGCAGCCAAGACGGGGCTGGAAACACCATATATTTT | CASSQDGAGNTIYF
TRBJ1-1 | . | TRBD1 | 15 | TRBV27 | TGTGCCAGCAGTAAATGGACAGGGAGGGACACTGAAGCTTTCTTT | CASSKWTGRDTEAFF
TRBJ2-3 | . | . | 19 | TRBV4-3 | TGCGCCAGCAGCCAGATCGATGGGTCCAGCGGGTTTAACACAGATACGCAGTATTTT | CASSQIDGSSGFNTDTQYF
TRBJ2-7 | . | . | 14 | TRBV5-1 | TGCGCCAGCAGCCGAGGACTTAGTTCTGACGAGCAGTACTTC | CASSRGLSSDEQYF
TRBJ1-3 | once | TRBD1 | 18 | TRBV9 | TGTGCCAGCAGCCTGGGGGACAGGGCGTTAGGGCGCGGAAACACCATATATTTT | CASSLGDRALGRGNTIYF
TRBJ1-4 | . | TRBD1 | 15 | TRBV4-3 | TGCGCCAGCAGCCAAGGGCAGGGGGTCGGTGAAAAACTGTTTTTT | CASSQGQGVGEKLFF
TRBJ1-2 | . | TRBD1 | 13 | TRBV7-2 | TGTGCCAGCTCATCCAACAGGGGTTCTGGCTACACCTTC | CASSSNRGSGYTF
TRBJ1-2 | . | . | 14 | TRBV28 | TGTGCCAGCAGCCCATATCTAACTAACTATGGCTACACCTTC | CASSPYLTNYGYTF
TRBJ1-1 | . | TRBD1 | 14 | TRBV5-6 | TGTGCCAGCAGCCCGGGACAGTGGAACACTGAAGCTTTCTTT | CASSPGQWNTEAFF
TRBJ2-3 | once | . | 14 | TRBV5-4 | TGTGCCAGCAGCCCCGGAGGGAGCACAGATACGCAGTATTTT | CASSPGGSTDTQYF
TRBJ2-7 | few | . | 13 | TRBV11-3 | TGTGCCAGCAGCTTAGCGGGACTCTACGAGCAGTACTTC | CASSLAGLYEQYF
TRBJ2-7 | . | . | 14 | TRBV25-1 | TGTGCCAGCAGCCCCGCGAGGGGGTGGTACGAGCAGTACTTC | CASSPARGWYEQYF
TRBJ1-1 | . | TRBD1 | 15 | TRBV30 | TGTGCCTGGAGTGATGGAGGGGGCGCAGTAGGTGAAGCTTTCTTT | CAWSDGGGAVGEAFF
TRBJ1-4 | . | TRBD1 | 14 | TRBV29-1 | TGCAGCGTTGAAGGGACAGGACCAACTGAAAAACTGTTTTTT | CSVEGTGPTEKLFF
TRBJ2-7 | . | TRBD1 | 14 | TRBV15 | TGTGCCACCAAGACAGGGGACTTCTCCTACGAGCAGTACTTC | CATKTGDFSYEQYF
TRBJ1-3 | few | . | 15 | TRBV6-5 | TGTGCCAGCAGTAGCGACCAGGGTACAGGAAACACCATATATTTT | CASSSDQGTGNTIYF
TRBJ2-3 | . | . | 12 | TRBV7-9 | TGTTCCAGCAGCCCCTACACAGATACGCAGTATTTT | CSSSPYTDTQYF
TRBJ2-1 | . | TRBD1 | 16 | TRBV19 | TGTGCCAGTAGTAGGGGGACAGGGAGTGCGAAGGGTGAGCAGTTCTTC | CASSRGTGSAKGEQFF
TRBJ2-1 | . | TRBD1 | 15 | TRBV6-6 | TGTGCCAGCAGTTTTCCGGGACAGGGGGCTAATGAGCAGTTCTTC | CASSFPGQGANEQFF
TRBJ1-4 | few | . | 16 | TRBV6-6 | TGTGCCAGCAGTTACCCGACTGCAGCAACTAATGAAAAACTGTTTTTT | CASSYPTAATNEKLFF
TRBJ2-7 | . | TRBD1 | 14 | TRBV4-3 | TGCGCCAGCAGCCAAGGGACAGGGTACTACGAGCAGTACTTC | CASSQGTGYYEQYF
TRBJ2-2 | . | . | 15 | TRBV6-5 | TGTGCCAGCAGGATATACAGGACGGGCACCGGGGAGCTGTTTTTT | CASRIYRTGTGELFF
TRBJ2-1 | . | TRBD1 | 15 | TRBV5-1 | TGCGCCAGCAGCGGCGGACAGGGGGCGTGGAATGAGCAGTTCTTC | CASSGGQGAWNEQFF
TRBJ1-1 | few | . | 12 | TRBV7-2 | TGTGCCAGCAGCTTAGCGGTCGGTGAAGCTTTCTTT | CASSLAVGEAFF
TRBJ2-5 | . | . | 12 | TRBV7-7 | TGTGCTAGCAGCTCAAGCGGAGAGACCCAGTACTTC | CASSSSGETQYF
TRBJ1-2 | . | TRBD1 | 15 | TRBV6-5 | TGTGCCAGCAGTTACTCAAGGACAGGCTCCTATGGCTACACCTTC | CASSYSRTGSYGYTF
TRBJ2-2 | . | . | 14 | TRBV7-2 | TGTGCCAGCAGCTTAGACGGGAACACCGGGGAGCTGTTTTTT | CASSLDGNTGELFF
TRBJ1-4 | . | TRBD1 | 15 | TRBV5-8 | TGTGCCAGCAGCGAATCCGGGACAGGAAATGAAAAACTGTTTTTT | CASSESGTGNEKLFF
TRBJ2-1 | . | . | 13 | TRBV30 | TGTGCCTTAAGGCCGGGGGAATACAATGAGCAGTTCTTC | CALRPGEYNEQFF
TRBJ1-1 | . | . | 13 | TRBV5-4 | TGTGCCAGCAGCTTGGACATATACACTGAAGCTTTCTTT | CASSLDIYTEAFF
TRBJ2-7 | . | TRBD1 | 15 | TRBV30 | TGTGCCTGGAGCGCACCGGGACAGGGAACCTACGAGCAGTACTTC | CAWSAPGQGTYEQYF
TRBJ2-2 | . | . | 16 | TRBV7-9 | TGTGCCAGCAGCAGAGGCCGGGATACGGACACCGGGGAGCTGTTTTTT | CASSRGRDTDTGELFF
TRBJ1-2 | few | TRBD1 | 13 | TRBV25-1 | TGTGCCAGCAGCCCGAACAGGGGGCTTGGCTACACCTTC | CASSPNRGLGYTF
TRBJ1-2 | once | . | 14 | TRBV30 | TGTGCCTGGAGTGTAATGCGGGGAAATTATGGCTACACCTTC | CAWSVMRGNYGYTF
TRBJ1-1 | few | . | 14 | TRBV5-1 | TGCGCCAGCAGCTTTTCAGGGGAGAACACTGAAGCTTTCTTT | CASSFSGENTEAFF
TRBJ2-7 | . | TRBD1 | 14 | TRBV4-2 | TGTGCCAGCAGCCAAGATTGGACAGGGCGCGAGCAGTACTTC | CASSQDWTGREQYF
TRBJ2-1 | . | TRBD2 | 17 | TRBV9 | TGTGCCAGCAGCGTACCAGGGACTAGCGGACAAAACAATGAGCAGTTCTTC | CASSVPGTSGQNNEQFF
TRBJ1-5 | . | . | 13 | TRBV15 | TGTGCCACCAGCAGAGATCAAAATCAGCCCCAGCATTTT | CATSRDQNQPQHF
TRBJ2-1 | . | TRBD2 | 17 | TRBV4-1 | TGCGCCAGCAGCCGCTCACTAGCGGAGAGCTCCTACAATGAGCAGTTCTTC | CASSRSLAESSYNEQFF